This T cell receptor beta chain was documented in a study of post-analysis software for immune sequencing data. Points from the study as a whole: Diversity measured as normalized Chao1 was significantly lower in multiple sclerosis patients than in controls. Patients carried roughly five TRBV segments more frequently than controls did, and TRBV5-6, TRBV5-1 and TRBV20-1 were among them.

CDR1 is SGHRS, CDR2 YFSETQ, per germline. This CDR3 is built from 14 residues. The junction had 6 bases not matched to a gene; V was cut back by 4 bases and J by 4 bases. Unique molecular identifiers were built into the TCR beta cDNA libraries. TCRdb called the PCR reads again in MiXCR, with one record for every CDR3 protein. The top ten hold 1.5% to 2% of the sample, which has more than 450,000 distinct CDR3 sequences, around 47% seen once. This clonotype was observed a few times. The antigen remains unidentified. The material sequenced was blood. J is TRBJ2-7 and V is TRBV5-1; 9 positions match TRBD1. The source of this sequence is a girl aged 5-17 years with multiple sclerosis. CDR3 loop: CASSTGTGFYEQYF. The CDR3 DNA reads as TGCGCCAGCAGCACCGGGACAGGGTTTTACGAGCAGTACTTC.